What follows are 19 T cell receptor beta chains derived from one specimen sequenced in a study of vaccination and CD4 T cells after COVID-19. The assay that was used to sequence DNA from cultured CD4+ T cells was the Oncomine TCR Beta short-read assay. TCRdb redid the calling of the PCR reads with MiXCR, one entry per CDR3 protein. This table has under 20,000 distinct CDR3 sequences, 40% appearing once. These TCRs' antigens remain unknown. Treatment meaning: approximately nine-day PBMC culture with coronavirus spike peptide pools or control peptides (ViraFEST assay). The sequencing here drew on CD4+ T cells from blood, cultured in vitro, taken after SARS-CoV-2 vaccination. The receptors here all came from a human donor who had recovered from COVID-19.

The rearrangement links TRBV12-3 or TRBV12-4 to TRBJ2-5, with TRBD2 matching over 10 bases. The CDR3 has 14 residues. V was pared by 10 bases and J by 5 bases, with 10 bases of the junction left unmatched. As DNA, the CDR3 is TGTGCCACGCTAAAGCGGGGGGGACGGGAGACCCAGTACTTC. Translation gives CATLKRGGRETQYF.

This clonotype has only a few counts. The CDR3 loop reads CASSPGAGGETQYF. For the CDR3, the DNA is TGTGCCAGCAGCCCTGGGGCAGGGGGGGAGACCCAGTACTTC. The chain recombines TRBV7-2 with TRBJ2-5; TRBD1 might be the D (7 bases). The length of the CDR3 is 14 residues. V dropped 5 bases and J dropped 5 bases, with 15 bases sitting between them. Per the germline V gene, CDR1 is SGHTA and CDR2 is FQGNSA.

This clonotype was recorded a few times. The V and J genes are TRBV6-1 and TRBJ1-1; D possibly corresponds to TRBD1 (6 bases). Trimming took 6 bases from V and 5 from J, leaving 16 bases between them. This CDR3 has 14 amino acids. Germline-derived CDR1 and CDR2 are MNHNS and SASEGT. The CDR3 loop is CASRRTGKQTEAFF. Written as DNA, the CDR3 is TGTGCCAGCAGACGTACAGGGAAACAGACTGAAGCTTTCTTT.

The J gene is TRBJ2-2, the V gene TRBV11-2; weak D call: TRBD2 (5 bases). The CDR3 totals 14 residues. Trimming pared 1 base from V and 6 bases from J, leaving 9 bases between. Germline CDR1 is SGHAT and CDR2 is FQNNGV. The CDR3 reads CASSLVTGAGELFF. CDR3 in DNA: TGTGCCAGCAGCTTAGTGACCGGGGCCGGGGAGCTGTTTTTT. The complete variable domain, with remaining parts taken from reference TRBV11-2 and TRBJ2-2, reads EAGVAQSPRYKIIEKRQSVAFWCNPISGHATLYWYQQILGQGPKLLIQFQNNGVVDDSQLPKDRFSAERLKGVDSTLKIQPAKLEDSAVYLCASSLVTGAGELFFGEGSRLTVL.

This clonotype turned up a few times. The chain has TRBV24-1 and TRBJ1-2; 9 bases line up with TRBD1. This CDR3 has 15 amino acids. Unmatched junction bases numbered 3, after V lost 3 bases and J lost 2 bases. Per the germline V gene, CDR1 is KGHDR and CDR2 is SFDVKD. This chain's CDR3 is CATSDPGTGNYGYTF. The CDR3 nucleotides are TGTGCCACCAGTGATCCCGGGACAGGGAACTATGGCTACACCTTC.

The chain is built from TRBV19 and TRBJ2-3, with TRBD2 matching 7 bases. The CDR3 consists of 14 residues. With V trimmed by 7 bases and J by 1 base, 5 bases remained unmatched. Germline assignment: CDR1 LNHDA and CDR2 SQIVND (reference sequence). CDR3 loop: CASKPSGRTDTQYF. As DNA, the CDR3 is TGTGCCAGTAAGCCTAGCGGCCGCACAGATACGCAGTATTTT.

The chain has TRBV11-3 and TRBJ2-1; 8 nucleotides align to TRBD1. Germline V CDR1 and CDR2: SGHNT, YENEEA. This CDR3 region has 15 residues. V lost 2 bases, J lost 3 bases, and 3 bases stayed unmatched. The CDR3 is CASSLPGGFYNEQFF. CDR3 nucleotides: TGTGCCAGCAGCTTACCAGGGGGCTTCTACAATGAGCAGTTCTTC.

This clonotype has only a few counts. The rearrangement uses TRBV6-5 and TRBJ1-2; D is perhaps TRBD1 (6 bases). The germline V and J ends were trimmed by 6 bases and 6 bases, with 23 bases remaining between them. Looked up from germline, CDR1 is MNHEY and CDR2 is SVGAGI. CDR3 length: 16 residues. CDR3 amino acids: CASRYASSGGSNGYTF. The CDR3 nucleotides are TGTGCCAGCAGGTACGCCTCATCGGGGGGCTCCAATGGCTACACCTTC.

This chain uses TRBV19 with TRBJ2-1, with TRBD2 matching over 15 bases. V shed 5 bases, J shed 8 bases, and the junction held 4 bases outside the gene matches. The germline gives CDR1 LNHDA, CDR2 SQIVND (reference sequence). The CDR3 sequence is 15 residues long. The CDR3: CASSRTSGGAYEQFF. The CDR3 nucleotides read TGTGCCAGTAGTCGGACTAGCGGGGGGGCGTATGAGCAGTTCTTC. Using reference TRBV19 and TRBJ2-1 for the parts outside the CDR3, the full variable domain is DGGITQSPKYLFRKEGQNVTLSCEQNLNHDAMYWYRQDPGQGLRLIYYSQIVNDFQKGDIAEGYSVSREKKESFPLTVTSAQKNPTAFYLCASSRTSGGAYEQFFGPGTRLTVL.

This clonotype turned up a few times. V usage is TRBV6-1 and J usage is TRBJ2-7; perhaps TRBD1 as D (5 bases). CDR3 length: 12 amino acids. V shed 6 bases and J shed 6 bases, with 12 bases lying between them. The germline V gene has CDR1 MNHNS and CDR2 SASEGT. The CDR3 loop reads CASRQTGSEQYF. CDR3 coding DNA: TGTGCCAGCAGGCAAACAGGATCCGAGCAGTACTTC.

There are a few counts of this clonotype. This chain connects TRBV6-5 to TRBJ2-2, with 10 bases that match TRBD2. The CDR3 extends over 17 amino acids. CDR1 is MNHEY and CDR2 is SVGAGI in the germline V gene. The trim removed 5 bases at V and 2 bases at J, leaving 8 bases unmatched. CDR3 sequence (DNA): TGTGCCAGCAGTACCTCGAGCGGGGGGGCTAACACCGGGGAGCTGTTTTTT. Protein sequence: CASSTSSGGANTGELFF.

The CDR3 region has the DNA TGTGCCAGCAGTGGGCACGGTCTCACTGAAGCTTTCTTT. It specifies CASSGHGLTEAFF. V usage is TRBV6-1 and J usage is TRBJ1-1; unclear D gene. The CDR3 has 13 amino acids. The germline CDR1 and CDR2 sequences are MNHNS and SASEGT. Trimming left V 4 bases short and J 4 bases short, with 10 bases between.

This clonotype has just a few counts. Its ends do not fully match the called genes, so a read error is possible. The CDR3 loop is CASSLDRGTEAFF. CDR3 bases: TGTGCCAGCAGTTTAGACAGGGGCACTGAAGCTTTCTTT. This chain joins TRBV11-2 and TRBJ1-1; the match to TRBD1 covers 8 bases. The CDR3 spans 13 residues. Per the germline V gene, CDR1 is SGHAT and CDR2 is FQNNGV. Based on the CDR3 plus reference TRBV11-2 and TRBJ1-1, the full variable domain is EAGVAQSPRYKIIEKRQSVAFWCNPISGHATLYWYQQILGQGPKLLIQFQNNGVVDDSQLPKDRFSAERLKGVDSTLKIQPAKLEDSAVYLCASSLDRGTEAFFGQGTRLTVV.

CDR3 in DNA: TGCGCCAGTAGGGACTACGCGCCGAACACCGGGGAGCTGTTTTTT. Its protein is CASRDYAPNTGELFF. The J gene is TRBJ2-2, the V gene TRBV10-1; TRBD2 aligns across 7 bases. The CDR3 runs 15 residues. J was trimmed by 0 bases and V by 9 bases; bases with no gene match: 7. Per germline, CDR1 WNHNN and CDR2 SYGVQD (reference sequence).

This clonotype was observed a few times. The chain carries TRBV29-1 and TRBJ2-2, with D possibly TRBD2 on 5 matching bases. There are 13 residues in the CDR3. The ends were cut back, 5 bases at V and 1 base at J, with 8 bases in the middle. CDR1 and CDR2 (germline): SQVTM, ANQGSEA. The CDR3 coding sequence is TGCAGCGTTCGACGGGGGAACACCGGGGAGCTGTTTTTT. Translated, it gives CSVRRGNTGELFF.

The CDR3 DNA is TGCGCCAGCAGCTTGAACGGACAGTCGTATTCACCCCTCCACTTT. Protein sequence: CASSLNGQSYSPLHF. The genes are TRBV5-1 and TRBJ1-6, with a tentative D call TRBD1 (6 bases). Trimming removed 1 base from V and 8 bases from J, with 13 bases in between. Germline V gene lookup returns CDR1 SGHRS and CDR2 YFSETQ. The CDR3 is 15 residues long. Full variable domain (outside the CDR3, taken from reference TRBV5-1 and TRBJ1-6): KAGVTQTPRYLIKTRGQQVTLSCSPISGHRSVSWYQQTPGQGLQFLFEYFSETQRNKGNFPGRFSGRQFSNSRSEMNVSTLELGDSALYLCASSLNGQSYSPLHFGNGTRLTVT.

The chain is built from TRBV7-6 and TRBJ2-3, with D perhaps matching TRBD1 (5 bases). This CDR3 has 15 amino acids. Germline V gives CDR1 SGHVS, CDR2 FNYEAQ. V was pared by 0 bases and J by 1 base, with 8 bases between. The CDR3 region is CASSLAGVGTDTQYF. CDR3 in DNA: TGTGCCAGCAGCTTAGCAGGGGTAGGCACAGATACGCAGTATTTT. Full variable domain (rest looked up from reference TRBV7-6 and TRBJ2-3): GAGVSQSPRYKVTKRGQDVALRCDPISGHVSLYWYRQALGQGPEFLTYFNYEAQQDKSGLPNDRFSAERPEGSISTLTIQRTEQRDSAMYRCASSLAGVGTDTQYFGPGTRLTVL.

This clonotype was seen more than once but under ten times. The chain combines TRBV7-2 with TRBJ1-3; 9 nucleotides match TRBD1. Germline V gene data show CDR1 as SGHTA and CDR2 as FQGNSA. Germline trimming cut 3 bases from V and 2 bases from J; bases unmatched to any gene: 2. This CDR3 has 15 residues. The CDR3 DNA follows: TGTGCCAGCAGCTTGTACAGGGGGCCTGGAAACACCATATATTTT. Protein product: CASSLYRGPGNTIYF.

The table lists this clonotype with a count of one. V usage is TRBV25-1 and J usage is TRBJ1-1; weak D call: TRBD1 (6 bases). The V end was cut by 5 bases, the J end by 0 bases, with 19 bases between. Germline V gene sequence: CDR1 MGHDK, CDR2 SYGVNS. The CDR3 length is 17 residues. The CDR3 DNA sequence: TGTGCCAGCAGTCCGGAAGGGCAGGGGCGCGTGAACACTGAAGCTTTCTTT. Translated: CASSPEGQGRVNTEAFF. The entire variable domain, with the rest obtained from reference TRBV25-1 and TRBJ1-1, is as follows: EADIYQTPRYLVIGTGKKITLECSQTMGHDKMYWYQQDPGMELHLIHYSYGVNSTEKGDLSSESTVSRIRTEHFPLTLESARPSHTSQYLCASSPEGQGRVNTEAFFGQGTRLTVV.